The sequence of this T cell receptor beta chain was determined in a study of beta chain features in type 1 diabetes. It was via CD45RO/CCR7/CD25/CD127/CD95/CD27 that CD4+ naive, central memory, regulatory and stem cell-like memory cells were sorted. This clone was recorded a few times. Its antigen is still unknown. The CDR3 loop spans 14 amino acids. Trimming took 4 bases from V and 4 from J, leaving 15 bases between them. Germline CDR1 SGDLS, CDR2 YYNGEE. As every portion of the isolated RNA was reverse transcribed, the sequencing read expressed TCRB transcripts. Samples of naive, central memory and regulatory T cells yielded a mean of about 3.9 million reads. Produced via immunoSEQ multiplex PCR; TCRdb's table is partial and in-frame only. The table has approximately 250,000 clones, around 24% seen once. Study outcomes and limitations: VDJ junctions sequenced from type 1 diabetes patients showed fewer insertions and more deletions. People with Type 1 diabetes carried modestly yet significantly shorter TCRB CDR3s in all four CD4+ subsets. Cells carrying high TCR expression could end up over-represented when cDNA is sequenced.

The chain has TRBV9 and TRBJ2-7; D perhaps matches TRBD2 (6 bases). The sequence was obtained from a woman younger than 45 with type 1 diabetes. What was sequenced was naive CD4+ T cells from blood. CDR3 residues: CASSPRDWPYEQYF. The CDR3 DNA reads TGTGCCAGCAGCCCGCGGGACTGGCCATACGAGCAGTACTTC.